The clone carrying this T cell receptor (beta chain) came up once. Sequencing was performed with immunoSEQ multiplex PCR; in TCRdb, only in-frame clones are kept and a portion is missing. Among about 220,000 clones, 82% were seen once, and the ten largest hold about 15%. This sample was taken from a study of blood T cell repertoires in COVID-19. About the research overall: The United States, Italy and Spain were the sources of the acute and convalescent COVID-19 samples.

Ages ranged from about 18 to 89 years, with residence in fewer than 25 US areas. Germline V gene lookup returns CDR1 MRHNA and CDR2 SNTAGT. The ends lost 3 bases at V and 4 bases at J; junction bases unmatched: 2. The CDR3 has 13 amino acids. The sequence came from a man aged 40-49 years who had recovered from COVID-19. Sequences were obtained from PBMCs or T cells enriched from blood (not recorded which). The gene calls are TRBV6-4 and TRBJ1-1; 7 bases are a match to TRBD1. The CDR3: CASSERQGTEAFF. In nucleotides, the CDR3 is TGTGCCAGCAGTGAACGACAGGGCACTGAAGCTTTCTTT.